These T cell receptor beta chains were read from a single sample in a study of technical replicates of blood from a handful of donors. TCRdb keeps only in-frame clones here, not all; method: immunoSEQ multiplex PCR. This repertoire shows approximately 82,000 clones, 90% to 95% found once; its top ten account for about 0.24%. Sample: T cells isolated from PBMCs. All receptors derive from a human donor in good health. The conserved cysteine and the conserved F or W are not part of the CDR3 here.

TRBV5-6	TRBJ2-6	ASSAGTASGANVLT
TRBV25-1	TRBJ2-2	ASRVDRVGGELF
TRBV2	TRBJ2-2	ASIDGRNTGELF
TRBV2	TRBJ2-3	ASTRGDTQY
TRBV4-1	TRBJ1-5	ASRAIGGSNQPQH
TRBV30	TRBJ1-5	AWNSGNQPQH
TRBV28	TRBJ1-5	ASTTTGAQPQH
TRBV5-6	TRBJ2-1	ASHRRTSFVGEQF
TRBV19	TRBJ2-1	ASEQGPGEQF
TRBV28	TRBJ1-6	ASIDSSYNSPLH
TRBV19	TRBJ2-7	ASSAVSSYEQY
TRBV5-1	TRBJ2-5	ASSEGQVQETQY
TRBV29-1	TRBJ1-1	SVSTGLNTEAF
TRBV2	TRBJ1-2	ASTVSGFYGYT
TRBV10-3	TRBJ2-7	AIRGLAGVDEQY
TRBV9	TRBJ1-6	ASNRGDRGNSPLH
TRBV28	TRBJ1-1	ASSLPQVLTLDTEAF
TRBV11-2	TRBJ1-3	ASSLDLGTVSGNTIY
TRBV4-1	TRBJ2-1	ASSHSGSLQFYNEQF
TRBV19	TRBJ1-5	ASSFRDRGPYSNQPQH
TRBV28	TRBJ1-1	ASSFPGGLNTEAF
TRBV13	TRBJ1-1	ASTTQGITEAF
TRBV14	TRBJ1-2	ASSQEGTGQAYGYT
TRBV11-2	TRBJ2-6	ASSLAERDFGANVLT
TRBV4-1	TRBJ2-2	ASSPTAPLNTGELF
TRBV18	TRBJ2-7	ASSPYETSGGAGHEQY
TRBV5-4	TRBJ2-1	ASSDRGGSEQF
TRBV7-3	TRBJ2-3	ASSLTGSSGASTDTQY
TRBV27	TRBJ1-1	ASSFRGRDTGANTEAF
TRBV19	TRBJ2-2	ASIEMGRPDTGELF
TRBV29-1	TRBJ1-1	SVARGNTEAF
TRBV7-2	TRBJ1-5	ASSFGGTQPQH
TRBV5-1	TRBJ2-5	ASSSSSSGSWETQY
TRBV19	TRBJ1-1	ASSLGQVNTEAF
TRBV19	TRBJ1-2	ASKGGEAWANYGYT
TRBV18	TRBJ2-3	ASSPAASGDTQY
TRBV28	TRBJ2-7	ASSAPGAGYEQY
TRBV5-6	TRBJ2-1	ASLVWRGPHEQF
TRBV5-6	TRBJ1-2	ASSPGYGYT
TRBV2	TRBJ1-6	ASSVNSYNSPLH